The 9 T cell receptor beta chains below all came from one sample that was sequenced in a study of T cell changes during pregnancy in multiple sclerosis. Profiling relied on immunoSEQ multiplex PCR, and the TCRdb table lists in-frame clones only, not all of them. The sample lists some 100,000 clones, around 94% occurring once. The sample here was peripheral blood, taken in the second trimester of pregnancy. The source is a female donor with multiple sclerosis, enrolled in a pregnancy study.

J is TRBJ2-3 and V is TRBV9, with D possibly matching TRBD2 (5 bases). CDR3 length: 16 amino acids. CDR1 is SGDLS and CDR2 is YYNGEE in the germline V gene. V lost 2 bases and J 0 bases, leaving 13 bases between the germline ends. CDR3 protein: CASSVLGEASTDTQYF. The DNA of the CDR3 is TGTGCCAGCAGCGTTTTGGGAGAGGCTAGCACAGATACGCAGTATTTT.

V and J are TRBV11-2 and TRBJ2-7; 8 positions match TRBD1. The germline gives CDR1 SGHAT, CDR2 FQNNGV. This CDR3 is 16 amino acids long. Losses at the gene ends were 5 bases for V and 2 bases for J; bases not matched to a gene: 11. The CDR3 DNA is TGTGCCAGCAGCCCCGAGCGACAGGGGAGGCCCTACGAGCAGTACTTC. It yields the protein CASSPERQGRPYEQYF. Combining the CDR3 with reference TRBV11-2 and TRBJ2-7 gives the whole variable domain EAGVAQSPRYKIIEKRQSVAFWCNPISGHATLYWYQQILGQGPKLLIQFQNNGVVDDSQLPKDRFSAERLKGVDSTLKIQPAKLEDSAVYLCASSPERQGRPYEQYFGPGTRLTVT.

The CDR3 DNA sequence: TGTGCCAGTAGTATTGCCCGGCCGGGAGGTGGAGAAAAACTGTTTTTT. It specifies CASSIARPGGGEKLFF. The chain employs TRBV19 and TRBJ1-4, with D uncertain. V lost 3 bases and J 8 bases, leaving 19 bases between the germline ends. The CDR3 has 16 amino acids. Germline CDR1 and CDR2: LNHDA and SQIVND (reference sequence).

V gene TRBV5-1 combines with J gene TRBJ2-1; 10 bases are a match to TRBD2. This CDR3 is 16 amino acids long. Germline V gene lookup returns CDR1 SGHRS and CDR2 YFSETQ. The ends lost 3 bases at V and 1 base at J; junction bases unmatched: 4. The CDR3 is CASSYFSGGSYNEQFF. DNA of the CDR3: TGCGCCAGCAGCTATTTTAGCGGGGGGTCCTACAATGAGCAGTTCTTC.

This chain uses TRBV19 with TRBJ2-5; 13 bases are shared with TRBD2. Germline V gene lookup returns CDR1 LNHDA and CDR2 SQIVND (reference sequence). Unmatched junction bases numbered 6, after V lost 7 bases and J lost 7 bases. The CDR3 has 14 amino acids. The CDR3, as DNA: TGTGCCAGTACACTAGCGGGGGGGCAGGGGACCCAGTACTTC. This gives the protein CASTLAGGQGTQYF.

The chain employs TRBV7-6 and TRBJ1-2, with 7 bases identical to TRBD1. Trimming at V came to 5 bases and at J to 5 bases, leaving 5 bases not matched to a gene. Germline CDR1 reads SGHVS; CDR2 reads FNYEAQ. The CDR3 length is 13 residues. Written as DNA, the CDR3 is TGTGCCAGCAGCCCCGGGACAGATTATGGCTACACCTTC. Amino acids: CASSPGTDYGYTF.

The chain recombines TRBV5-6 with TRBJ1-2, with a tentative D call TRBD1 (5 bases). Trimming shortened V by 4 bases and J by 2 bases, and 12 bases separated the two germline ends. The CDR3 runs to 14 residues. The germline gives CDR1 SGHDT, CDR2 YYEEEE. The CDR3 here is CASSLRQSNYGYTF. CDR3 DNA sequence: TGTGCCAGCAGCCTCCGACAGAGCAACTATGGCTACACCTTC.

The chain couples TRBV19 to TRBJ1-1; D may be TRBD1 (5 bases). Trimming took 0 bases from V and 2 from J, leaving 13 bases between them. Germline-derived CDR1 and CDR2 are LNHDA and SQIVND (reference sequence). There are 16 residues in the CDR3. Written as DNA, the CDR3 is TGTGCCAGTAGTATAGATGGGGCAGGCACCAACACTGAAGCTTTCTTT. The encoded protein is CASSIDGAGTNTEAFF. Combining the CDR3 with reference TRBV19 and TRBJ1-1 gives the whole variable domain DGGITQSPKYLFRKEGQNVTLSCEQNLNHDAMYWYRQDPGQGLRLIYYSQIVNDFQKGDIAEGYSVSREKKESFPLTVTSAQKNPTAFYLCASSIDGAGTNTEAFFGQGTRLTVV.

This chain joins TRBV10-3 and TRBJ2-3, with a tentative D call TRBD2 (6 bases). V gave up 2 bases and J gave up 1 base, with 7 bases separating them. Looked up from germline, CDR1 is ENHRY and CDR2 is SYGVKD. The CDR3 is 14 amino acids. The CDR3 sequence: CAISEGTGTDTQYF. Here the CDR3 DNA reads TGTGCCATCAGTGAGGGGACTGGCACAGATACGCAGTATTTT.